These 25 T cell receptor beta chains came from one sample sequenced in a study of OX40 agonist ivuxolimab in advanced cancers. Method: immunoSEQ multiplex PCR; TCRdb's copy keeps in-frame clones and lacks some. The sample lists over 20,000 clones, just under 80% occurring once. Specimen: CD4+ or CD8+ T cells sorted from blood, collected in a trial of the OX40 agonist ivuxolimab. The receptor set was obtained from an adult with an advanced solid tumor such as melanoma, head and neck, liver or kidney cancer.

This clone was seen just once. The V call is TRBV6-5, the J call TRBJ1-1, with D possibly being TRBD1 (5 bases). Per the germline V gene, CDR1 is MNHEY and CDR2 is SVGAGI. This CDR3 comprises 12 residues. With 11 bases removed from V and 1 base from J, the gap between germline ends came to 11 bases. In DNA, the CDR3 is TGTGCCTGTGAGGGGTGGAACACTGAAGCTTTCTTT. Its translation: CACEGWNTEAFF.

V usage is TRBV10-2 and J usage is TRBJ2-7; D assignment may be TRBD1 or TRBD2 (5 bases each). The germline gives CDR1 WSHSY, CDR2 SAAADI. Trimming took 8 bases from V and 3 from J, leaving 11 bases between them. The CDR3 extends over 12 amino acids. The chain's CDR3 is CASGTGIYEQYF. The CDR3, as DNA: TGCGCCAGCGGGACGGGGATCTACGAGCAGTACTTC.

V gene TRBV7-3 combines with J gene TRBJ2-7; tentatively, D is TRBD2 (6 bases). The CDR3 is 14 residues long. Germline V gene sequence: CDR1 SGHTA, CDR2 FQGTGA. V was clipped by 3 bases and J by 6 bases, with 15 bases between them. CDR3 in amino acids: CASSLASTGAEQYF. CDR3 DNA sequence: TGTGCCAGCAGCTTGGCATCAACGGGAGCCGAGCAGTACTTC.

The chain couples TRBV6-5 to TRBJ1-1, with TRBD1 matching 9 bases. Germline V gene lookup returns CDR1 MNHEY and CDR2 SVGAGI. The CDR3 covers 15 residues. With 2 bases clipped from V and 6 bases from J, the junction kept 7 bases outside the gene matches. The CDR3 DNA sequence: TGTGCCAGCAGTTACATGGGGACAGGGTTATCTGAAGCTTTCTTT. Its protein is CASSYMGTGLSEAFF.

This chain links TRBV27 with TRBJ2-7; 7 bases match TRBD1. CDR1 and CDR2 from the germline V gene are MNHEY and SMNVEV (reference sequence). J gave up 6 bases and V 5 bases, and 13 bases lay outside the gene matches. This CDR3 has 15 amino acids. The CDR3 spells CASSPIDRVRSEQYF. DNA of the CDR3: TGTGCCAGCAGTCCGATCGACAGGGTTCGAAGCGAGCAGTACTTC.

The CDR3 region is CASSTPPGQKNYGYTF. CDR3 DNA: TGTGCCAGCAGCACTCCCCCGGGACAAAAGAACTATGGCTACACCTTC. The V gene is TRBV28, the J gene TRBJ1-2; a weak D match, TRBD1 (6 bases). The CDR3 consists of 16 residues. Germline CDR1 and CDR2: MDHEN and SYDVKM. The V end lost 6 bases, the J end lost 2 bases, and 19 bases lay between the germline ends.

This chain connects TRBV6-6 to TRBJ1-4; no reliable D call. Germline lookup yields CDR1 MNHNY and CDR2 SVGAGI (reference sequence). The CDR3 has 13 residues. Trimming stripped 0 bases from V and 7 bases from J, with 6 bases between. Here the CDR3 reads CASSYSESEKLFF. DNA for the CDR3: TGTGCCAGCAGTTACTCGGAGAGTGAAAAACTGTTTTTT.

The chain employs TRBV10-3 and TRBJ2-7; TRBD2 is a possible D gene (6 bases). CDR3 size: 13 residues. The germline gives CDR1 ENHRY, CDR2 SYGVKD. Trimming took 4 bases from V and 6 from J, leaving 13 bases between them. The CDR3 nucleotides are TGTGCCATCAGTGTCGGGACTGTCCTCGAGCAGTACTTC. Protein product: CAISVGTVLEQYF.

This chain links TRBV11-2 with TRBJ1-5; D is unresolved. CDR3 length equals 13 residues. The V and J ends lost 2 bases and 7 bases respectively, with 9 bases between them. Germline CDR1 and CDR2: SGHAT and FQNNGV. CDR3 DNA: TGTGCCAGCAGCTTATCGCGGCAACAGCCCCAGCATTTT. Translated: CASSLSRQQPQHF.

This clone has just a few counts. V usage is TRBV5-8 and J usage is TRBJ2-5; possibly TRBD1 for D (6 bases). V lost 4 bases and J lost 1, with 17 bases in between. Looked up from germline, CDR1 is SGHTS and CDR2 is YDEGEE. The CDR3 extends over 16 amino acids. DNA for the CDR3: TGTGCCAGCAGCGGGGGCCCGGGCGTTATCCAAGAGACCCAGTACTTC. Its translation: CASSGGPGVIQETQYF.

The V call is TRBV7-3, the J call TRBJ2-7, with D tentatively TRBD1 (5 bases). Germline loops: CDR1 SGHTA, CDR2 FQGTGA. The CDR3 runs to 14 residues. The ends were cut back, 5 bases at V and 4 bases at J, with 15 bases in the middle. CDR3 region: CASSPRSRAYEQYF. CDR3 bases: TGTGCCAGCAGCCCCCGGTCCAGGGCATACGAGCAGTACTTC. The variable domain in full, completed from reference TRBV7-3 and TRBJ2-7, reads GAGVSQTPSNKVTEKGKYVELRCDPISGHTALYWYRQSLGQGPEFLIYFQGTGAADDSGLPNDRFFAVRPEGSVSTLKIQRTERGDSAVYLCASSPRSRAYEQYFGPGTRLTVT.

This chain uses TRBV5-4 with TRBJ1-5; no reliable D call. The CDR3 runs to 16 residues. The ends were cut back, 1 base at V and 1 base at J, with 12 bases in the middle. The germline gives CDR1 SGHNT, CDR2 YYREEE (reference sequence). CDR3 region: CASSLKEVGSNQPQHF. For the CDR3, the DNA is TGTGCCAGCAGCTTGAAGGAAGTGGGCAGCAATCAGCCCCAGCATTTT.

The V and J genes are TRBV9 and TRBJ2-7, with a possible D match to TRBD1 (5 bases). The CDR3 contains 14 residues. Trimming cost V 0 bases and J 3 bases, with 10 bases left between them. CDR1 SGDLS and CDR2 YYNGEE come from the germline V gene. In DNA, the CDR3 is TGTGCCAGCAGCGTAGATGGCAGGGACTACGAGCAGTACTTC. Protein: CASSVDGRDYEQYF.

The chain combines TRBV7-3 with TRBJ2-1, with D perhaps matching TRBD2 (5 bases). The CDR3 consists of 13 residues. V was clipped by 2 bases and J by 12 bases, with 14 bases between them. CDR1 SGHTA and CDR2 FQGTGA come from the germline V gene. CDR3 DNA sequence: TGTGCCAGCAGCTTAGGTTGGGGAGTAATGCAGTTCTTC. It translates to CASSLGWGVMQFF.

On this clone itself: Other nucleotide sequences in the sample specify the same CDR3. V is TRBV14 and J is TRBJ2-3; unclear D gene. CDR3 size: 14 residues. Germline CDR1 is SGHDN and CDR2 is FVKESK. V was shortened by 1 base and J by 2 bases, with 7 bases between the two germline ends. The CDR3 nucleotides read TGTGCCAGCAGCCAAGGGCGACACACAGATACGCAGTATTTT. Translated, it gives CASSQGRHTDTQYF. The full variable domain, completed using reference TRBV14 and TRBJ2-3, is EAGVTQFPSHSVIEKGQTVTLRCDPISGHDNLYWYRRVMGKEIKFLLHFVKESKQDESGMPNNRFLAERTGGTYSTLKVQPAELEDSGVYFCASSQGRHTDTQYFGPGTRLTVL.

The rearrangement links TRBV25-1 to TRBJ2-5; 16 nucleotides line up with TRBD2. The V and J ends lost 5 bases and 2 bases, in that order; junction bases with no gene match: 8. This CDR3 is 18 amino acids long. The V gene's germline CDR1 is MGHDK and CDR2 SYGVNS. The CDR3 reads CASSSGTSGGERQETQYF. The CDR3 DNA sequence: TGTGCCAGCAGTAGCGGGACTAGCGGGGGGGAGAGGCAAGAGACCCAGTACTTC.

V usage is TRBV7-6 and J usage is TRBJ2-5, with D perhaps TRBD1 (5 bases). Looked up from germline, CDR1 is SGHVS and CDR2 is FNYEAQ. The CDR3 has 17 amino acids. Trimming took off 1 base at V and 4 bases at J, with 19 bases between the two ends. CDR3 residues: CASSLVWQGDQRETQYF. For the CDR3, the DNA is TGTGCCAGCAGCTTAGTTTGGCAGGGCGATCAGCGAGAGACCCAGTACTTC.

The chain links TRBV30 to TRBJ1-3, with D unresolved. V lost 0 bases and J 0 bases, leaving 12 bases between the germline ends. The germline CDR1 and CDR2 sequences are GTSNPN and SVGIG (reference sequence). The CDR3 loop spans 16 amino acids. As DNA, the CDR3 is TGTGCCTGGAGTGTACCCGAGACCCTCTCTGGAAACACCATATATTTT. It translates to CAWSVPETLSGNTIYF.

This clone was observed once. The gene calls are TRBV25-1 and TRBJ1-1; a weak D match, TRBD1 (6 bases). Trimming pared 1 base from V and 0 bases from J, leaving 9 bases between. CDR1 and CDR2 from the germline V gene are MGHDK and SYGVNS. This CDR3 is built from 15 residues. The CDR3 here is CASSESGTLNTEAFF. Here the CDR3 DNA reads TGTGCCAGCAGTGAATCCGGGACACTGAACACTGAAGCTTTCTTT. The entire variable domain, with the rest obtained from reference TRBV25-1 and TRBJ1-1, is as follows: EADIYQTPRYLVIGTGKKITLECSQTMGHDKMYWYQQDPGMELHLIHYSYGVNSTEKGDLSSESTVSRIRTEHFPLTLESARPSHTSQYLCASSESGTLNTEAFFGQGTRLTVV.

This clone was recorded only once. The CDR3 spells CASSVGDSAEKLFF. Here the CDR3 DNA reads TGTGCCAGCAGCGTAGGAGATAGCGCTGAAAAACTGTTTTTT. This chain connects TRBV9 to TRBJ1-4; D is unclear. Germline CDR1 and CDR2: SGDLS and YYNGEE. The CDR3 totals 14 residues. Trimming pared 0 bases from V and 7 bases from J, leaving 10 bases between.

The J gene is TRBJ2-2, the V gene TRBV6-5; D not certain. Germline V gene data show CDR1 as MNHEY and CDR2 as SVGAGI. The CDR3 length is 11 residues. The V gene lost 10 bases and the J gene lost 4 bases, with 7 bases spanning the gap. This CDR3 is CATSSTGELFF. Here the CDR3 DNA reads TGTGCCACCAGCAGCACCGGGGAGCTGTTTTTT.

V usage is TRBV18 and J usage is TRBJ2-3; the D gene is possibly TRBD2 (5 bases). Germline values: CDR1 KGHSH, CDR2 LQKENI. V was cut by 1 base and J by 3 bases, with 11 bases left in between. The CDR3 is 15 residues long. CDR3 sequence (DNA): TGTGCCAGCTCACCACAGAGGGTTTATACAGATACGCAGTATTTT. This gives the protein CASSPQRVYTDTQYF.

By share, this clone counts as medium-sized. The chain combines TRBV9 with TRBJ1-1, with unresolved D. The V gene's germline CDR1 is SGDLS and CDR2 YYNGEE. This CDR3 contains 14 residues. The V end was cut by 0 bases, the J end by 5 bases, with 11 bases between. CDR3 region: CASSVEGSGTEAFF. CDR3 nucleotides: TGTGCCAGCAGCGTAGAGGGCTCGGGGACTGAAGCTTTCTTT. Supplemented by reference TRBV9 and TRBJ1-1, the full variable domain reads DSGVTQTPKHLITATGQRVTLRCSPRSGDLSVYWYQQSLDQGLQFLIQYYNGEERAKGNILERFSAQQFPDLHSELNLSSLELGDSALYFCASSVEGSGTEAFFGQGTRLTVV.

J is TRBJ2-2 and V is TRBV9; the D gene is possibly TRBD2 (5 bases). Per the germline V gene, CDR1 is SGDLS and CDR2 is YYNGEE. This CDR3 is built from 15 residues. Deletions cut 3 bases from V and 1 base from J, with 10 bases between. CDR3 sequence reads: CASSGGLQNTGELFF. CDR3 bases: TGTGCCAGCAGCGGAGGGCTCCAGAACACCGGGGAGCTGTTTTTT.

The rearrangement links TRBV28 to TRBJ2-7; 7 bases fit TRBD1. V gave up 2 bases and J gave up 3 bases; unmatched junction bases: 4. This CDR3 has 14 residues. Germline V CDR1 and CDR2: MDHEN, SYDVKM. The DNA for the CDR3 is TGTGCCAGCAGTTTAGCGACAGGGAGCTACGAGCAGTACTTC. Translation: CASSLATGSYEQYF.